The T cell receptor (beta chain) under discussion was sequenced for a study of shared clonotypes between healthy human individuals. Generated by immunoSEQ multiplex PCR, the TCRdb table keeps only in-frame clones and is missing some. The data show some 2,100,000 clones, about 94% seen once. The sequenced sample was naive CD4+ T cells sorted from blood. Sample subset: CD45RA+ positively selected. This sequence was found in a man in his late teens or twenties in good health.

CDR3 nucleotide sequence: TGTGCCAGCACCCCTAGACAGGTTGGAAACACCATATATTTT. Translating it yields CASTPRQVGNTIYF. V and J are TRBV28 and TRBJ1-3; TRBD1 might be the D (6 bases). Per germline, CDR1 MDHEN and CDR2 SYDVKM. This CDR3 has 14 residues. V was pared by 7 bases and J by 3 bases, with 13 bases between.